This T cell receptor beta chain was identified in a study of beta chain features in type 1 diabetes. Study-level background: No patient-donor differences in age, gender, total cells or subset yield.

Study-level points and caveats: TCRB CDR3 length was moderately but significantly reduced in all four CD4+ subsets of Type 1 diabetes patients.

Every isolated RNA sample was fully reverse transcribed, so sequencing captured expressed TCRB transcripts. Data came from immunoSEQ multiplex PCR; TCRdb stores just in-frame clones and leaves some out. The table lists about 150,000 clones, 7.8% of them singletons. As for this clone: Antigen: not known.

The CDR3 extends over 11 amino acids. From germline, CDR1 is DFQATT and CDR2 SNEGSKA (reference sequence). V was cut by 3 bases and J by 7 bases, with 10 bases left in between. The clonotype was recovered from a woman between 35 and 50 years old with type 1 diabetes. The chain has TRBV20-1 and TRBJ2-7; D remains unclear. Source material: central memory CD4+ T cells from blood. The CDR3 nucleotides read TGCAGTGCTAGTCCCACCCGGGAGCAGTACTTC. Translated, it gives CSASPTREQYF.